These T cell receptor beta chains were read from a single sample in a study of cytomegalovirus exposure and HLA in healthy donors. Using immunoSEQ multiplex PCR, the repertoire was profiled, and TCRdb retains in-frame clones only, with some absent. The top ten clones hold about 23% of a sample with tens of thousands of clones, approximately 75% of them seen once. Sequencing was carried out using PBMCs. These receptors were obtained from a man aged 45-65 years in good health and CMV-seropositive. The CDR3 runs from the conserved cysteine through the conserved F or W. A D gene is named only where the DNA matches it firmly. Not all rows give a size; the values are once, few, many and, for expanded clones, a class.

J gene,clone size,V gene,D gene,CDR3 DNA,CDR3 protein
TRBJ2-4,.,TRBV7-6,TRBD2,TGTGCCAGCAGCAGACTAGCGGGGAGAGCCAAAAACATTCAGTACTTC,CASSRLAGRAKNIQYF
TRBJ1-2,.,TRBV30,.,TGTGCCTCCGGGGGGGTCGGCTATGGCTACACCTTC,CASGGVGYGYTF
TRBJ2-1,.,TRBV7-2,TRBD1,TGTGCCAGCAGCCCGGACAGGGCTGTGGGGAATGAGCAGTTCTTC,CASSPDRAVGNEQFF
TRBJ1-2,.,TRBV5-1,.,TGCGCCAGCAGACCTGAGGGGACAAATTTTGGCTACACCTTC,CASRPEGTNFGYTF
TRBJ1-1,.,TRBV30,TRBD1,TGTGCCTGGAGTAACAGGGGGCTTAGGGCCTCTGAAGCTTTCTTT,CAWSNRGLRASEAFF
TRBJ1-2,.,TRBV5-1,TRBD1,TGCGCCAGCAGCCCAAACAGGGGGCATGGCTACACCTTC,CASSPNRGHGYTF
TRBJ2-5,.,TRBV5-4,TRBD2,TGTGCCAGCAGCTTGGGCGGGAGAAGGCAGGAGACCCAGTACTTC,CASSLGGRRQETQYF
TRBJ2-7,.,TRBV11-2,TRBD2,TGTGCCAGCAGCCTCACTAGCGGGAGGTCCCTCGGGTACGAGCAGTACTTC,CASSLTSGRSLGYEQYF
TRBJ1-1,.,TRBV19,TRBD1,TGTGCCACCAATCCCGGACAGGGCCCACGGACTGAAGCTTTCTTT,CATNPGQGPRTEAFF
TRBJ1-5,.,TRBV7-6,TRBD1,TGTGCCAGCAGCCGACCGTGGACAGGTAATCAGCCCCAGCATTTT,CASSRPWTGNQPQHF
TRBJ1-1,few,TRBV10-2,TRBD1,TGCGCCAGCAGACTTGGGACAGGGGGCAGGGAAGCTTTCTTT,CASRLGTGGREAFF
TRBJ1-1,.,TRBV2,.,TGTGCCAGCGGGGGCCAGAAAGGCACTGAAGCTTTCTTT,CASGGQKGTEAFF
TRBJ1-1,.,TRBV10-1,.,TGCGCCAGCAGTGAGTTTGCCGGTAGGGGTGAAGCTTTCTTT,CASSEFAGRGEAFF
TRBJ2-7,.,TRBV5-4,TRBD2,TGTGCCAGCAGTTCAGGGACTAGCGGGAATGGCGGGCAGTACTTC,CASSSGTSGNGGQYF
TRBJ2-3,few,TRBV7-6,.,TGTGCCAGCAGCTTATTACTAGCTTCTAGCACAGATACGCAGTATTTT,CASSLLLASSTDTQYF
TRBJ1-1,few,TRBV6-1,.,TGTGCCAGCAGTGACGGACGGGGGACTGAAGCTTTCTTT,CASSDGRGTEAFF
TRBJ2-5,.,TRBV30,.,TGTGCCCAAGGGACTGGAGAGACCCAGTACTTC,CAQGTGETQYF
TRBJ1-2,.,TRBV19,TRBD1,TGTGCCACTCCCTCATACAGGGGCGGCCACTATGGCTACACCTTC,CATPSYRGGHYGYTF
TRBJ1-2,.,TRBV7-2,.,TGTGCCAGCAGCTTTCACAGGGCCAACTATGGCTACACCTTC,CASSFHRANYGYTF
TRBJ2-3,.,TRBV6-5,.,TGTGCCAGCAGTTTAGGGGGGGGCACAGATACGCAGTATTTT,CASSLGGGTDTQYF
TRBJ1-1,.,TRBV27,TRBD1,TGTGCCAGCAGAAACAGGGGGCGCGGAGCTTTCTTT,CASRNRGRGAFF
TRBJ1-1,.,TRBV10-2,TRBD1,TGCGCCAGCAGAGACAGGGGGAACACTGAAGCTTTCTTT,CASRDRGNTEAFF
TRBJ2-7,.,TRBV7-2,TRBD2,TGTGCCAGCAGCTCTTTTAGCGGGGGCACCTACGAGCAGTACTTC,CASSSFSGGTYEQYF
TRBJ2-7,few,TRBV14,.,TGTGCCAGCAGCCAAGAGAGGTCAGTAGCCTACGAGCAGTACTTC,CASSQERSVAYEQYF
TRBJ2-7,once,TRBV30,TRBD2,TGTGCCTGGAGTCAGACTAGCGGGGGGGAGCAGTACTTC,CAWSQTSGGEQYF
TRBJ1-2,few,TRBV2,.,TGTGCCAGCAGTGAAACAGGGAACTATGGCTACACCTTC,CASSETGNYGYTF
TRBJ1-2,.,TRBV7-9,.,TGTGCCAGCAGCTCGGACGGACTCCGCTACACCTTC,CASSSDGLRYTF
TRBJ2-5,.,TRBV5-6,TRBD2,TGTGCCAGCAGCTCGGGACTACAAGAGACCCAGTACTTC,CASSSGLQETQYF
TRBJ1-5,.,TRBV30,TRBD1,TGTGCCTGGAGTGTATGGGACAGGGGAGGTCAGCCCCAGCATTTT,CAWSVWDRGGQPQHF
TRBJ2-7,.,TRBV19,TRBD2,TGTGCCAGTAGTATGAAAAGGACTAGCGGCTACGAGCAGTACTTC,CASSMKRTSGYEQYF
TRBJ2-1,.,TRBV5-6,TRBD2,TGTGCCAGCAGCTTGGAGAGGGGAGGGGATTACAATGAGCAGTTCTTC,CASSLERGGDYNEQFF
TRBJ1-2,.,TRBV2,TRBD1,TGTGCCAGCAGCATACAGGGGTCTGGCTACACCTTC,CASSIQGSGYTF
TRBJ1-5,.,TRBV6-4,TRBD1,TGTGCCAGCAGTGACCTCCGGGACAGGGTAATTTTTCGCAGCAATCAGCCCCAGCATTTT,CASSDLRDRVIFRSNQPQHF
TRBJ2-1,.,TRBV30,TRBD2,TGTGCCTGGGTTATAGCGGGAGGGCCACTAGGGCAGTTCTTC,CAWVIAGGPLGQFF
TRBJ2-1,.,TRBV7-2,TRBD2,TGTGCCAGCAGCTTAGAGCGGGGACGCAATGAGCAGTTCTTC,CASSLERGRNEQFF
TRBJ2-3,.,TRBV11-2,TRBD2,TGTGCCAGCCGCGATCTAGCGGGAGACCGTAGAGATACGCAGTATTTT,CASRDLAGDRRDTQYF
TRBJ1-5,.,TRBV2,.,TGTGCCAGCAGTCAGAACCAGCCCCAGCATTTT,CASSQNQPQHF
TRBJ2-1,.,TRBV10-1,TRBD1,TGCGCCAGCAGTCGAACAGGGGCAGGCGATGAGCAGTTCTTC,CASSRTGAGDEQFF
TRBJ2-3,.,TRBV15,.,TGTGCCACCAGCGCAGGGGAGAATACGCAGTATTTT,CATSAGENTQYF
TRBJ2-7,.,TRBV28,.,TGTGCCACCGAAGAGCGCTACGAGCAGTACTTC,CATEERYEQYF
TRBJ2-3,.,TRBV9,.,TGTGCCAGCAGCGTAGGAGGCCGGGATACGCAGTATTTT,CASSVGGRDTQYF
TRBJ1-2,.,TRBV27,.,TGTGCCAGCAGTCTTTCCGGTTTATCTTATGGCTACACCTTC,CASSLSGLSYGYTF
TRBJ1-2,.,TRBV6-4,TRBD1,TGTGCCAGCAGTCTCACCGACAGGGGGTATGGCTACACCTTC,CASSLTDRGYGYTF
TRBJ2-5,.,TRBV15,TRBD2,TGTGCCACCAGCAGAGATCCCGCGGGGGGGCTCGGCGAGACCCAGTACTTC,CATSRDPAGGLGETQYF
TRBJ2-7,.,TRBV5-1,.,TGCGCCAGCAGCCCGGCTAGGAACGAGCAGTACTTC,CASSPARNEQYF
TRBJ2-5,.,TRBV30,TRBD2,TGTGCCTGGAGTCCGGGACTAGGGGAGACCCAGTACTTC,CAWSPGLGETQYF
TRBJ2-7,.,TRBV27,.,TGTGCCAGCACCCCGGGTCTCTCCTACGAGCAGTACTTC,CASTPGLSYEQYF
TRBJ1-4,.,TRBV2,.,TGTGCCAGCAGTGAAGGGACAAGAAATGAAAAACTGTTTTTT,CASSEGTRNEKLFF
TRBJ1-1,.,TRBV10-2,.,TGCGCCAGCAGTGAGGTGGAGTTGAACACTGAAGCTTTCTTT,CASSEVELNTEAFF
TRBJ1-1,.,TRBV19,TRBD1,TGTGCCAGTAGTTCCAACAGGGGCGTGGGGGACACTGAAGCTTTCTTT,CASSSNRGVGDTEAFF
TRBJ2-7,.,TRBV11-2,TRBD1,TGTGCCAGCAGCGACTTCCGGGACAGAATCTACGAGCAGTACTTC,CASSDFRDRIYEQYF
TRBJ2-7,.,TRBV29-1,TRBD1,TGCAGCGTCTCAGACAGGGTATCCTACGAGCAGTACTTC,CSVSDRVSYEQYF
TRBJ1-2,.,TRBV6-5,.,TGTGCCAGCAGCACAGACAGCCCCTTCGGCTACACCTTC,CASSTDSPFGYTF
TRBJ2-7,.,TRBV27,TRBD1,TGTGCCAGCAGTTCCCCAGGGACAGGGGCCTACGAGCAGTACTTC,CASSSPGTGAYEQYF